Here is one T cell receptor beta chain with its context. What it binds is not known. A much larger clone differs from this one at a single base, so this may be a read error. The data stem from a study of prognosis after radiotherapy for stage I lung cancer. Study in general: Enrolled patients were those with stage I non-small cell lung cancer, a group that was recruited between early 2018 and 2019. A handful of patients receiving radiotherapy then developed distant metastases (median roughly 7 months), with around 15 showing no significant progression. Newly diagnosed primary stage I lung tumors were present in 12 to 15 patients, and oligometastatic NSCLC after surgical resection of the primary tumor was present in roughly 5 patients. Study findings and constraints: Patients without metastases reportedly showed TRBV and TRBJ gene usage unlike that of patients with metastases.

Trimming left V 0 bases short and J 5 bases short, with 11 bases between. The CDR3 totals 14 residues. Germline CDR1 SGDLS, CDR2 YYNGEE. The genomic DNA TCR beta CDR3 region underwent two rounds of multiplex PCR. Amplification during the initial PCR round employed primers specific to each TRBV and TRBJ gene. MiXCR, applied by TCRdb to the multiplex PCR reads, yields one record per CDR3 protein. The sample contains roughly 20,000 distinct CDR3 sequences, roughly 45% of which appear only once. The V call is TRBV9, the J call TRBJ2-5; D is possibly TRBD2 (5 bases). This TCR derives from a donor of 50 years or more with non-small cell lung cancer. Source: PBMCs, taken before or after stereotactic body radiation therapy (not recorded which). The CDR3: CASSVDTGWETQYF. The CDR3 DNA sequence: TGTGCCAGCAGCGTAGACACGGGATGGGAGACCCAGTACTTC.